Given below is one TCR beta chain in context. Its antigen is currently unknown. This entry belongs to a study of early T cells in non-severe SARS-CoV-2 infection. Looking at the study overall: The input, bulk RNA from unsorted whole blood, was sequenced, and chains were unpaired.

Unique molecular identifiers tagged individual cDNA molecules. TCRdb called the 5' RACE reads again in MiXCR, with one record for every CDR3 protein. This table has tens of thousands of distinct CDR3 sequences, roughly 6.8% appearing once. The CDR3 extends over 11 amino acids. V was pared by 9 bases and J by 4 bases, with 8 bases between. Germline-derived CDR1 and CDR2 are SGHVS and FQNEAQ. Study-wide results and caveats: Matching with VDJdb favored anti-spike CD8 responses (missing private and CD4 specificities).

Sequenced here: whole blood, sampled at baseline. The rearrangement uses TRBV7-8 and TRBJ2-3; D is undetermined. The origin of this receptor is an adult who was a healthcare worker with PCR-confirmed SARS-CoV-2 infection or an uninfected control (not recorded which). This CDR3 reads CASQQADTQYF. In DNA form, the CDR3 reads TGTGCCAGTCAGCAGGCAGATACGCAGTATTTT.